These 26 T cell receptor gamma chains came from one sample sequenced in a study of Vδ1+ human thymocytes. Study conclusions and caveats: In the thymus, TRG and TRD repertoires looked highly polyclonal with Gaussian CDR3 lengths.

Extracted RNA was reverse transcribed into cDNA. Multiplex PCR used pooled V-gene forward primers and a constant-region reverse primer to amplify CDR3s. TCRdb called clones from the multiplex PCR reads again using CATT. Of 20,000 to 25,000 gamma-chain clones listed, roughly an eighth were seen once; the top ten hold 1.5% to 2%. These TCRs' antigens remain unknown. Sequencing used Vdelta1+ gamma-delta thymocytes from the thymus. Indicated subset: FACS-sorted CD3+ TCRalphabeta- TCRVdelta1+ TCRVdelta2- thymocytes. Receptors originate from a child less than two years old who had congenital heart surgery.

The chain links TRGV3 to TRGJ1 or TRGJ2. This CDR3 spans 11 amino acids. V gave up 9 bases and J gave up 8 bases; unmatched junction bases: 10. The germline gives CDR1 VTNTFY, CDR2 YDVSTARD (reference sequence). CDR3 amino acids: CATHDSNKKLF. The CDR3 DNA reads TGTGCCACCCATGACTCAAATAAGAAACTCTTT.

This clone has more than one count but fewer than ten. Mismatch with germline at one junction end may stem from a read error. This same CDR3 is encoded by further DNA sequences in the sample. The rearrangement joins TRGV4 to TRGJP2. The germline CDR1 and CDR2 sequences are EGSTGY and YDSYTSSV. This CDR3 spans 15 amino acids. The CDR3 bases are TGTGCCACCTGGAATGGGCATAGTAGTGATTGGATCAAGACGTTT. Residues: CATWNGHSSDWIKTF.

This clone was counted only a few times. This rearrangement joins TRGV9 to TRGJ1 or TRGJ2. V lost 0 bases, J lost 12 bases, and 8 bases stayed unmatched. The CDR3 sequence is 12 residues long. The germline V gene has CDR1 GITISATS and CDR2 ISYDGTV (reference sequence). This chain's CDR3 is CALWEVQSTKLF. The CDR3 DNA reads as TGTGCCTTGTGGGAGGTGCAAAGTACGAAACTCTTT.

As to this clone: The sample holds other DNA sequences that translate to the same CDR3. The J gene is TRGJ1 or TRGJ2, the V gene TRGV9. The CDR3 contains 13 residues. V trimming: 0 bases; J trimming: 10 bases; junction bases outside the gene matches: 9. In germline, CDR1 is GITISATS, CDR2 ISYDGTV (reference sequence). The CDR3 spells CALWEVRWYKKLF. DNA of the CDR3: TGTGCCTTGTGGGAGGTGCGTTGGTACAAGAAACTCTTT.

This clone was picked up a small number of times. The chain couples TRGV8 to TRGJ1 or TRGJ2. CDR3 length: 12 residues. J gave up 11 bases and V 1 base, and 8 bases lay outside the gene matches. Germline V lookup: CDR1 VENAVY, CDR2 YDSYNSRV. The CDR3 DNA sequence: TGTGCCACCTGGGATAGAGGAAGGGAGAAACTCTTT. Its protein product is CATWDRGREKLF.

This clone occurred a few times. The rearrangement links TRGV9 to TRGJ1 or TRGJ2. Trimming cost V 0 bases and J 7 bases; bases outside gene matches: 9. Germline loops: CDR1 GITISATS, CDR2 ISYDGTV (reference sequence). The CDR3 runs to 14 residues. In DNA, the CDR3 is TGTGCCTTGTGGGAGGTGTCCGGTAGGTATAAGAAACTCTTT. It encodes CALWEVSGRYKKLF.

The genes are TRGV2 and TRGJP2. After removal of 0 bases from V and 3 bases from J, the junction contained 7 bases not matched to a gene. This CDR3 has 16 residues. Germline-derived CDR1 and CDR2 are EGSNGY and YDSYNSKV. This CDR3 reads CATWDGRKGSDWIKTF. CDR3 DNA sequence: TGTGCCACCTGGGACGGGCGAAAGGGTAGTGATTGGATCAAGACGTTT.

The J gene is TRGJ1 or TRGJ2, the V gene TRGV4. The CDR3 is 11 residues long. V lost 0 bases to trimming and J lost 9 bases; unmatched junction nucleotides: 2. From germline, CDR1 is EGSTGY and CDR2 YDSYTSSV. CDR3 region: CATWDGFKKLF. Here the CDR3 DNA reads TGTGCCACCTGGGATGGGTTTAAGAAACTCTTT.

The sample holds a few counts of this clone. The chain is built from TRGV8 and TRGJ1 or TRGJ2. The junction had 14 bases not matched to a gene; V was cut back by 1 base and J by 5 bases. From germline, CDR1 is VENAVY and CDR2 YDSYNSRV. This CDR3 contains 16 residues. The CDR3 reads CATWDSVWGSHYKKLF. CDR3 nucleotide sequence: TGTGCCACCTGGGATAGTGTTTGGGGGTCGCATTATAAGAAACTCTTT.

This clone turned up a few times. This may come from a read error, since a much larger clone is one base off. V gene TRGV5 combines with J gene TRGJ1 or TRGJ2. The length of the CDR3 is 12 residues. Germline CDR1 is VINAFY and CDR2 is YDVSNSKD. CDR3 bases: TGTGCCACCTGGGACCTTTATTTTAAGAAACTCTTT. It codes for CATWDLYFKKLF.

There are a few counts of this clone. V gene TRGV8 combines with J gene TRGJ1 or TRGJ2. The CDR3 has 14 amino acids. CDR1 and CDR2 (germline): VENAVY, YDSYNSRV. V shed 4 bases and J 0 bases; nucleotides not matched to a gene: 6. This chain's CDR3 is CATWEPLNYYKKLF. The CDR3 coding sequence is TGTGCCACCTGGGAGCCCCTGAATTATTATAAGAAACTCTTT.

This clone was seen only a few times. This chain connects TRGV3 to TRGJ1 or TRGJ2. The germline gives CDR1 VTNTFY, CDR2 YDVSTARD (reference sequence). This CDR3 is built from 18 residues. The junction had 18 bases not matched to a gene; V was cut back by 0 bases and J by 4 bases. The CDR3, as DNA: TGTGCCACCTGGGACAGGCCTTGCCTCTCACGTCACTATTATAAGAAACTCTTT. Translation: CATWDRPCLSRHYYKKLF.

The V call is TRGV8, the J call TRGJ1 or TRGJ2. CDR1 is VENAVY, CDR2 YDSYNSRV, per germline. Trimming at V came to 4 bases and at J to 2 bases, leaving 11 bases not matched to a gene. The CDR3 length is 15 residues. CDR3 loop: CATWDSDQDYYKKLF. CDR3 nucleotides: TGTGCCACCTGGGACTCGGATCAGGATTATTATAAGAAACTCTTT.

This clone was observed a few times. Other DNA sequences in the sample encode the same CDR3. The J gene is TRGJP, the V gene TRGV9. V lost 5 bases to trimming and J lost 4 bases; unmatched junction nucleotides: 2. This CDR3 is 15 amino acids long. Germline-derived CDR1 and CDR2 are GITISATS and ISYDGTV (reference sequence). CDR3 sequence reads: CALWVQELGKKIKVF. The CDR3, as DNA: TGTGCCTTGTGGGTTCAAGAGTTGGGCAAAAAAATCAAGGTATTT.

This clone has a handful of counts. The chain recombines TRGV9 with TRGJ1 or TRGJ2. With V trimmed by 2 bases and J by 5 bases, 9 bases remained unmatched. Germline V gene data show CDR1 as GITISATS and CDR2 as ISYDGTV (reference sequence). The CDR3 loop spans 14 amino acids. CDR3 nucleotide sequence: TGTGCCTTGTGGGAGGGGAGGTACCATTATAAGAAACTCTTT. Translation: CALWEGRYHYKKLF.

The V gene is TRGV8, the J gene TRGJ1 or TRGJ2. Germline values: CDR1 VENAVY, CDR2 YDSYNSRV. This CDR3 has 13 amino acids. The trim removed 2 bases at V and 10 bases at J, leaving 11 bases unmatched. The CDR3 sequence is CATWDKFPPKKLF. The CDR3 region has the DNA TGTGCCACCTGGGATAAGTTCCCTCCCAAGAAACTCTTT.

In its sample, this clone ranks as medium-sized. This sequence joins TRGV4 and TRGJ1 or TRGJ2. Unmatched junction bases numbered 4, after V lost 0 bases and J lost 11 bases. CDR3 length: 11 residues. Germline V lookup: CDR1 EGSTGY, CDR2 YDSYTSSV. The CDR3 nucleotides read TGTGCCACCTGGGATGGGGGGGAGAAACTCTTT. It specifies CATWDGGEKLF.

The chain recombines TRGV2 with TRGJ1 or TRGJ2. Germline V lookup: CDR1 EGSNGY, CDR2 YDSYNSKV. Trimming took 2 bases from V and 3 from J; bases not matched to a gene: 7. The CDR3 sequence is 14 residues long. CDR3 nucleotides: TGTGCCACCTGGGACGAGGGAATTTATTATAAGAAACTCTTT. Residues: CATWDEGIYYKKLF.

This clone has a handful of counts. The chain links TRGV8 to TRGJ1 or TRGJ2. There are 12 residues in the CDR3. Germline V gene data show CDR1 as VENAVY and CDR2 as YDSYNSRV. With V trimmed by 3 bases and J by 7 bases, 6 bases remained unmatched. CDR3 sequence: CATWDPGYKKLF. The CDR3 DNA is TGTGCCACCTGGGATCCGGGGTATAAGAAACTCTTT.

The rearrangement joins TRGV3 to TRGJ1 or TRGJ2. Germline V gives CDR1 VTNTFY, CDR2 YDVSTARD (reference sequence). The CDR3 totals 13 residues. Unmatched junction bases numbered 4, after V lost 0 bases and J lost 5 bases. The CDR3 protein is CATWDRLHYKKLF. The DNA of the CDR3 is TGTGCCACCTGGGACAGGCTACATTATAAGAAACTCTTT.

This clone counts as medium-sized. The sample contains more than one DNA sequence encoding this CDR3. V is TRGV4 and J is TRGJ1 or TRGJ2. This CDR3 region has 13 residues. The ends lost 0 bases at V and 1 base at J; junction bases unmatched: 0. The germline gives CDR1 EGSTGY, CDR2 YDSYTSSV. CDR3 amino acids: CATWDGNYYKKLF. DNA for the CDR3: TGTGCCACCTGGGATGGGAATTATTATAAGAAACTCTTT.

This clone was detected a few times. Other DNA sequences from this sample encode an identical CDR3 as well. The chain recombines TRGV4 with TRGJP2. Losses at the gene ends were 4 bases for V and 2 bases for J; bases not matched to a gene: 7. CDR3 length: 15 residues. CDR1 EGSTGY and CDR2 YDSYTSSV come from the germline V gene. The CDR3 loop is CATWDGCSSDWIKTF. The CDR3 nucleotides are TGTGCCACCTGGGACGGGTGCAGTAGTGATTGGATCAAGACGTTT.

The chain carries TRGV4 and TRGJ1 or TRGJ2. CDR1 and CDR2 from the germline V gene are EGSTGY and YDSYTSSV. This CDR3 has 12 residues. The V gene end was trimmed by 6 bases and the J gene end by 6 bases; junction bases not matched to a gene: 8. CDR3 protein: CATWKSGYKKLF. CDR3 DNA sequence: TGTGCCACCTGGAAATCGGGTTATAAGAAACTCTTT.

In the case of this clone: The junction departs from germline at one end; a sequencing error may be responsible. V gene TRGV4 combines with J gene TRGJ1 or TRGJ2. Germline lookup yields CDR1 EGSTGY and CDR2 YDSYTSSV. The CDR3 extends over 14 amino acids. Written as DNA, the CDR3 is TGTGCCACCTGGAATGGGCCGTCATATTATAAGAAACTCTTT. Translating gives CATWNGPSYYKKLF.

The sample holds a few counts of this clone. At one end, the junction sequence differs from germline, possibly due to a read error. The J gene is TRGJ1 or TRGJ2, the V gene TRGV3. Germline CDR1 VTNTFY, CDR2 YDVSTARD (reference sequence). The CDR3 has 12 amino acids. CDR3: CATWAIRDKKLF. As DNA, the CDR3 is TGCGCCACCTGGGCAATTAGGGATAAGAAACTCTTT.

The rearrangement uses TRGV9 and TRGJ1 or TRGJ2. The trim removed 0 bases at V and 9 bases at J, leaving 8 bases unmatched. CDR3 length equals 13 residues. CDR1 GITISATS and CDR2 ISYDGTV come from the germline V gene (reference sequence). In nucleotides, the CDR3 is TGTGCCTTGTGGGAGGTGCGAGGTGCTAAGAAACTCTTT. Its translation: CALWEVRGAKKLF.